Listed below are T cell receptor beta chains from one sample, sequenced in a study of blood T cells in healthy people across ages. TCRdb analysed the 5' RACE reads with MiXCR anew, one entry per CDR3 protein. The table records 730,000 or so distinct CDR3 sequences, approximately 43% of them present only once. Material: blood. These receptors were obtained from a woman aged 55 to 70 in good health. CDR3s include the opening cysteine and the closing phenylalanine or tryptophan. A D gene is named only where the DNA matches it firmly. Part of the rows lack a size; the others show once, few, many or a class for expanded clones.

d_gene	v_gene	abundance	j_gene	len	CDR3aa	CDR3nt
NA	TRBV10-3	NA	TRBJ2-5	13	CATSRQDQETQYF	TGTGCCACGAGCCGACAGGACCAAGAGACCCAGTACTTC
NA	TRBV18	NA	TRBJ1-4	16	CASSPPEQGLGEKLFF	TGTGCCAGCTCACCACCGGAGCAGGGTCTAGGGGAAAAACTGTTTTTT
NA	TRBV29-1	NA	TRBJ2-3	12	CSERQGTDTQYF	TGCAGCGAGCGACAAGGCACAGATACGCAGTATTTT
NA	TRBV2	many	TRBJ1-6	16	CASSELSGGDNSPLHF	TGTGCCAGCAGTGAATTGTCGGGAGGGGATAATTCACCCCTCCACTTT
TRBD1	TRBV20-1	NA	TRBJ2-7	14	CSARGGQGDYEQYF	TGCAGTGCTAGAGGGGGACAGGGCGACTACGAGCAGTACTTC
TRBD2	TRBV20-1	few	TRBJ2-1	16	CSATPGLANSYNEQFF	TGCAGTGCTACGCCGGGACTAGCGAACTCCTACAATGAGCAGTTCTTC
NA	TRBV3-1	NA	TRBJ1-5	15	CASSRSRAIGQPQHF	TGTGCCAGCAGCCGATCGAGAGCGATTGGACAGCCCCAGCATTTT
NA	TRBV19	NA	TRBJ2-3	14	CASHQISGTRPQYF	TGTGCCAGTCACCAAATATCCGGGACCCGTCCGCAGTATTTT
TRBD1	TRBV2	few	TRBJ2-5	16	CASRPEGQGAKETQYF	TGTGCCAGCAGGCCGGAGGGACAGGGGGCGAAAGAGACCCAGTACTTC
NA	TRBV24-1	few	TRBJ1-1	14	CATRSGTANTEAFF	TGTGCCACCAGGTCCGGGACCGCGAACACTGAAGCTTTCTTT
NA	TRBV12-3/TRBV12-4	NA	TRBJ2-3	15	CASSHRGVGAGTQYF	TGTGCCAGCAGCCATCGAGGGGTAGGGGCAGGTACGCAGTATTTT
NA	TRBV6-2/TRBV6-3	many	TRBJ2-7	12	CASSSPTYEQYF	TGTGCCAGCAGTTCCCCGACCTACGAGCAGTACTTC
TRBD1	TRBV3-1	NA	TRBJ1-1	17	CTSSQEGFGQGFTEAFF	TGTACCAGCAGCCAAGAAGGGTTCGGACAGGGGTTTACTGAAGCTTTCTTT
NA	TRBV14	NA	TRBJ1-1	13	CASSQEMNTEAFF	TGTGCCAGCAGCCAGGAGATGAACACTGAAGCTTTCTTT
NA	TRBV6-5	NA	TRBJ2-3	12	CASAASTDTQYF	TGTGCCAGCGCCGCTAGCACAGATACGCAGTATTTT
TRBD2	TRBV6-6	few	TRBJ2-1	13	CASTSASGNEQFF	TGTGCCAGCACCTCGGCTAGCGGTAATGAGCAGTTCTTC
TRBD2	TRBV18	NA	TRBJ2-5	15	CASSPFSGGSDEQYF	TGTGCCAGCTCACCATTCTCTGGCGGGAGTGATGAGCAGTACTTC
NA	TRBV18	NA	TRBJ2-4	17	CASSPRSGNNAKNIQYF	TGTGCCAGCTCACCACGGTCAGGGAACAATGCCAAAAACATTCAGTACTTC
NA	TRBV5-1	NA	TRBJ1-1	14	CASRGTVERSEAFF	TGCGCCAGCAGGGGGACCGTAGAACGGAGTGAAGCTTTCTTT
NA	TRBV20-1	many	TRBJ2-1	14	CSAKTTLATNEQFF	TGCAGTGCGAAGACTACTTTAGCTACCAATGAGCAGTTCTTC
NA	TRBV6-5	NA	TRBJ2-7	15	CASSYSGTGNYEQYF	TGCGCCAGCAGTTATTCCGGGACTGGCAACTACGAGCAGTACTTC
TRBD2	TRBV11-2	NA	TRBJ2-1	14	CASSPLAGSVEQFF	TGTGCCAGCAGTCCGCTAGCGGGATCTGTTGAGCAGTTCTTC
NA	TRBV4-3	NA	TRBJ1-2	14	CASSQDWGSYGYTF	TGCGCCAGCAGCCAAGATTGGGGATCGTATGGCTACACCTTC
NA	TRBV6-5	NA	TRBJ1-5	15	CASSLEGTIGQPQHF	TGTGCCAGCAGTCTCGAAGGGACAATCGGTCAGCCCCAGCATTTT
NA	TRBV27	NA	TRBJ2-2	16	CASSLGPSWNTGELFF	TGTGCCAGCAGTTTGGGCCCTAGCTGGAACACCGGGGAGCTGTTTTTT
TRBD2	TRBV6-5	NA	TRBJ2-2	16	CASRGPGLAATGELFF	TGTGCCAGCAGAGGGCCCGGACTAGCGGCCACCGGGGAGCTGTTTTTT
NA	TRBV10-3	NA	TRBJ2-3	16	CAISLDPGGRTDTQYF	TGTGCCATCAGCCTCGATCCTGGAGGGCGCACAGATACGCAGTATTTT
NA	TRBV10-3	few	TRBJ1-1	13	CALKGTGTTEAFF	TGTGCCCTAAAGGGGACCGGGACCACTGAAGCTTTCTTT
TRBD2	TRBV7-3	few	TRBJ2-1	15	CASSPERETYNEQFF	TGTGCCAGCAGTCCCGAGCGGGAGACCTACAATGAGCAGTTCTTC
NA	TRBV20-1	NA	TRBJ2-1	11	CSATRTTPQFF	TGCAGTGCTACCCGGACCACGCCTCAGTTCTTC
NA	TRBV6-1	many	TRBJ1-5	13	CASTRDTNQPQHF	TGTGCCAGCACCCGGGACACCAATCAGCCCCAGCATTTT
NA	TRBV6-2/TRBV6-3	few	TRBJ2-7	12	CASSYTPPEQYF	TGTGCCAGCAGTTATACCCCCCCGGAGCAGTACTTC
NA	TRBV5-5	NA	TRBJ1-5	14	CASSLATSNQPQHF	TGTGCCAGCAGCTTGGCGACAAGCAATCAGCCCCAGCATTTT
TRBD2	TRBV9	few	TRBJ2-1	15	CASSLSGRGGDEQFF	TGTGCCAGCAGCCTTAGCGGGAGAGGGGGGGATGAGCAGTTCTTC
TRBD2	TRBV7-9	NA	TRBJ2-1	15	CASSLTGGGYNEQFF	TGTGCCAGCAGCCTGACTGGCGGGGGTTACAATGAGCAGTTCTTC
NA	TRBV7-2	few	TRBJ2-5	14	CASSMGLAQETQYF	TGTGCCAGCAGCATGGGACTGGCCCAAGAGACCCAGTACTTC
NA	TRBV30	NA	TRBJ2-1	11	CAWSVRNEQFF	TGTGCCTGGAGTGTCCGGAATGAGCAGTTCTTC
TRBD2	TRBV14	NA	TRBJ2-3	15	CASSSLAGLTDTQYF	TGTGCCAGCAGCTCCCTAGCGGGCCTCACAGATACGCAGTATTTT
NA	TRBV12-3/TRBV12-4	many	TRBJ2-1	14	CASSLIGPYNEQFF	TGTGCCAGCAGTTTAATTGGCCCGTACAATGAGCAGTTCTTC
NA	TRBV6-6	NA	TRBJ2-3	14	CASSPGHRADTQYF	TGTGCCAGCAGCCCCGGACATAGGGCAGATACGCAGTATTTT
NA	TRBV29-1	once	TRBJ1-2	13	CSVAEGEDYGYTF	TGCAGCGTTGCTGAGGGGGAGGACTATGGCTACACCTTC